The T cell receptor (beta chain) described here comes from a study of blood T cell repertoires in COVID-19. Clones were read by immunoSEQ multiplex PCR, and TCRdb kept only the in-frame ones, dropping some. The sample shows around 95,000 clones, roughly 87% of them seen only once. This clone was counted only a few times. The CDR3 covers 14 residues. Germline V CDR1 and CDR2: LNHDA, SQIVND (reference sequence). V was shortened by 6 bases and J by 3 bases, with 12 bases between the two germline ends. The rearrangement uses TRBV19 and TRBJ1-5; tentative D call: TRBD1 (6 bases). Material for sequencing was peripheral blood. This receptor was obtained from a man aged 30 to 39 in a cohort sampled during active COVID-19. This CDR3 reads CASSSTGFNQPQHF. CDR3 sequence (DNA): TGTGCCAGTAGCTCGACAGGCTTCAATCAGCCCCAGCATTTT.